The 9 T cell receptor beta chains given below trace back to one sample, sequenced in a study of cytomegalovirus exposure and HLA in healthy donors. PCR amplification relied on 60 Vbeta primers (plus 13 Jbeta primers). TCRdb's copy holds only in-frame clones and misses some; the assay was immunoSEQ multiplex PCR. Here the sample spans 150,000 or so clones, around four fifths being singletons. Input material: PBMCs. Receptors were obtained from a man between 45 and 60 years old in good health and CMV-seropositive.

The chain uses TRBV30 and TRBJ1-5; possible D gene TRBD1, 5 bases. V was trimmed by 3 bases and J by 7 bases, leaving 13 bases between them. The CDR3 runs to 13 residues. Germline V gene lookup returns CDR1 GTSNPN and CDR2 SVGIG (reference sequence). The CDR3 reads CAWRMDKSQPQHF. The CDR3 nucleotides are TGTGCCTGGAGAATGGACAAGTCACAGCCCCAGCATTTT. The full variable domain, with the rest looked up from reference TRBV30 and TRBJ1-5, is SQTIHQWPATLVQPVGSPLSLECTVEGTSNPNLYWYRQAAGRGLQLLFYSVGIGQISSEVPQNLSASRPQDRQFILSSKKLLLSDSGFYLCAWRMDKSQPQHFGDGTRLSIL.

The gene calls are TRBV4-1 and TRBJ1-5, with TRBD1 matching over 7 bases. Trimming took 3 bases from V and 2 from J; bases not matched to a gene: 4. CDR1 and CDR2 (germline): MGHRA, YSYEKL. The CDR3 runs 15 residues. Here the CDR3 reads CASSQTGLRNQPQHF. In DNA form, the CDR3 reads TGCGCCAGCAGCCAGACAGGGCTGCGCAATCAGCCCCAGCATTTT.

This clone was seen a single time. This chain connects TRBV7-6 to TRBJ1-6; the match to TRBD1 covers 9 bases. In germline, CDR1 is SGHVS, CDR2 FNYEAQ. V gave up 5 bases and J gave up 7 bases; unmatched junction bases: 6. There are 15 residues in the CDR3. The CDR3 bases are TGTGCCAGCAGCACTAGGACAGGGGTCAATTCACCCCTCCACTTT. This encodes CASSTRTGVNSPLHF.

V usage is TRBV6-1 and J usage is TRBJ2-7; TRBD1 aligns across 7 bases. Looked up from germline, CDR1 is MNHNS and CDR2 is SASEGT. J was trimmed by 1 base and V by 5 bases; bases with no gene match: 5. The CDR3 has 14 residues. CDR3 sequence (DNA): TGTGCCAGCAGTACAGGGGACGTATCCTACGAGCAGTACTTC. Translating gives CASSTGDVSYEQYF.

For the CDR3, the DNA is TGTGCCAGCAGCGTAGATCTAGGGAGAGGAAACACCATATATTTT. The encoded protein is CASSVDLGRGNTIYF. The chain has TRBV9 and TRBJ1-3; D gene unclear. The CDR3 sequence is 15 residues long. Germline CDR1 SGDLS, CDR2 YYNGEE. With 0 bases removed from V and 4 bases from J, the gap between germline ends came to 11 bases. The complete variable domain, with remaining parts taken from reference TRBV9 and TRBJ1-3, reads DSGVTQTPKHLITATGQRVTLRCSPRSGDLSVYWYQQSLDQGLQFLIQYYNGEERAKGNILERFSAQQFPDLHSELNLSSLELGDSALYFCASSVDLGRGNTIYFGEGSWLTVV.

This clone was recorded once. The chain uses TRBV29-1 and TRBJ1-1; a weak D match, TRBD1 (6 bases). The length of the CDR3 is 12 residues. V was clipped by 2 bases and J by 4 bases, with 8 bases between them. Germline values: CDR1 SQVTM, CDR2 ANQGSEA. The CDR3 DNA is TGCAGCGTTGAACAGGGGAGCACTGAAGCTTTCTTT. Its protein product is CSVEQGSTEAFF.

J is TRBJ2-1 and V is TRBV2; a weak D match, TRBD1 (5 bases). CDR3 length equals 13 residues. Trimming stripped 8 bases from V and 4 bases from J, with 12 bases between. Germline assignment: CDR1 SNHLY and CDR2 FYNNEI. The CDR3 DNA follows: TGTGCCAGCTGTTGGCAGGGTTACAATGAGCAGTTCTTC. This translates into CASCWQGYNEQFF.

DNA of the CDR3: TGTGCCACCGCGGCAGGGGTACCCTACGAGCAGTACTTC. Its protein product is CATAAGVPYEQYF. This rearrangement joins TRBV6-5 to TRBJ2-7, with D perhaps TRBD1 (6 bases). V lost 10 bases to trimming and J lost 2 bases, with 15 bases between them. Looked up from germline, CDR1 is MNHEY and CDR2 is SVGAGI. This CDR3 comprises 13 residues.

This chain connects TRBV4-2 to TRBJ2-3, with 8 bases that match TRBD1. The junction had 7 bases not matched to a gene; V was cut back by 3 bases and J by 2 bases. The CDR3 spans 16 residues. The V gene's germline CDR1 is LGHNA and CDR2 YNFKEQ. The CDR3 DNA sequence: TGTGCCAGCAGCCAGGCCATGGACAGGGACACAGATACGCAGTATTTT. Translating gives CASSQAMDRDTDTQYF.